This T cell receptor (beta chain) stems from a study of cytomegalovirus exposure and HLA in healthy donors. Overall study findings and caveats: The authors listed 150 or so TCR beta chains as cytomegalovirus-associated. Rarity held for most TCR sequences, but there were some public TCRs that occurred in many donors.

The protocol was immunoSEQ multiplex PCR, while the TCRdb copy is restricted to in-frame clones and leaves out a portion. The sample includes about 360,000 clones, 86% of them seen just once. Germline CDR1 is MNHNS and CDR2 is SASEGT. The V segment lost 4 bases and the J segment 1 base; nucleotides outside the gene matches: 2. The CDR3 has 14 amino acids. This clone has only one observation. The antigen is undetermined. Sequencing was done on a sample of PBMCs. This chain links TRBV6-1 with TRBJ2-3; 7 bases are a match to TRBD2. This clonotype originated in a woman aged 18-35 years in good health and CMV-seronegative. The CDR3 sequence is CASSGLARTDTQYF. The CDR3 DNA reads TGTGCCAGCAGTGGACTAGCCCGCACAGATACGCAGTATTTT.